This T cell receptor (beta chain) emerged from a study of T-cell memory formation after mild COVID-19. Study-wide results and limits: Clones that contracted clustered mainly in CM and EM if CD4+ and in EMRA if CD8+.

About this clonotype: Its antigen is as yet unknown.

Trimming took 7 bases from V and 7 from J; bases not matched to a gene: 15. Looked up from germline, CDR1 is DFQATT and CDR2 is SNEGSKA (reference sequence). The CDR3 has 14 amino acids. TCRalpha and TCRbeta libraries used 5'RACE with constant-segment primers and UMIs. One entry per CDR3 protein results from TCRdb running MiXCR on the 5' RACE reads. Among roughly 350,000 distinct CDR3 sequences listed, about an eighth were seen once. The chain is built from TRBV20-1 and TRBJ2-5; 7 positions agree with TRBD2. The clonotype comes from a man in his late teens or twenties who had mild COVID-19 (a few samples of this study predate the infection). Cell type and time point are not known. The specimen sequenced was PBMCs or a T cell subset sorted from them (not recorded which). CDR3 nucleotides: TGCAGTGAGGGAGGGCCCAATTATTTCAGGACCCAGTACTTC. It translates to CSEGGPNYFRTQYF.